This T cell receptor beta chain was sequenced during a study of T-cell reconstitution after alpha-beta-depleted transplantation in children. The TCRbeta library incorporated unique molecular identifiers. From the PCR reads, TCRdb called clonotypes with MiXCR, one entry per CDR3 protein. The sample yields hundreds of thousands of distinct CDR3 sequences, 25% seen once. This clonotype was seen a few times. This CDR3 has 15 residues. Germline assignment: CDR1 SGHRS and CDR2 YFSETQ. V dropped 1 base and J dropped 2; count of bases not matched to a gene: 0. The specimen comprised PBMCs, sampled before TCRalphabeta/CD19-depleted stem cell transplant. The receptor was isolated from a girl aged 2 to 9 with Fanconi anemia, due to receive a stem cell transplant. The chain couples TRBV5-1 to TRBJ2-5; 12 nucleotides line up with TRBD2. The CDR3 region has the DNA TGCGCCAGCAGCTTGACTAGCGGGGGGCAAGAGACCCAGTACTTC. Residues: CASSLTSGGQETQYF.